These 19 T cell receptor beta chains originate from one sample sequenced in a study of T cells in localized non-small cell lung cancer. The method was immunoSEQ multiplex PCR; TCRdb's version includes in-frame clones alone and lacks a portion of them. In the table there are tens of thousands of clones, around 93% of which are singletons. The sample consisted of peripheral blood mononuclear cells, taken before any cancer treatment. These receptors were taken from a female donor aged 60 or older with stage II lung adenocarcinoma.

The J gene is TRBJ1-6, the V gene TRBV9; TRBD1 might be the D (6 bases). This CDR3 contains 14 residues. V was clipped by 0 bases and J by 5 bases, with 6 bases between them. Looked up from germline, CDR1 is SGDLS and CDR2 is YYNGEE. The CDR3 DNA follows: TGTGCCAGCAGCGTAGGGACAGATAATTCACCCCTCCACTTT. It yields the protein CASSVGTDNSPLHF.

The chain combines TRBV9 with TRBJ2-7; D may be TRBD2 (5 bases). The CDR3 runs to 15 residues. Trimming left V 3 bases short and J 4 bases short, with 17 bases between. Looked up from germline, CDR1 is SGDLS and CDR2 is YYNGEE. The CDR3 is CASSGGSPGNYEQYF. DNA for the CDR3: TGTGCCAGCAGCGGTGGGAGTCCCGGGAATTACGAGCAGTACTTC. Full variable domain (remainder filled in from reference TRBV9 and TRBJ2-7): DSGVTQTPKHLITATGQRVTLRCSPRSGDLSVYWYQQSLDQGLQFLIQYYNGEERAKGNILERFSAQQFPDLHSELNLSSLELGDSALYFCASSGGSPGNYEQYFGPGTRLTVT.

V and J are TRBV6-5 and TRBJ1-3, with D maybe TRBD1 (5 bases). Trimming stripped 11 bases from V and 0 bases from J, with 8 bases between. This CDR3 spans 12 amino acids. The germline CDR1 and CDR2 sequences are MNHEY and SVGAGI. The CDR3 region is CASGPSGNTIYF. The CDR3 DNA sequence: TGTGCCTCGGGGCCCTCTGGAAACACCATATATTTT.

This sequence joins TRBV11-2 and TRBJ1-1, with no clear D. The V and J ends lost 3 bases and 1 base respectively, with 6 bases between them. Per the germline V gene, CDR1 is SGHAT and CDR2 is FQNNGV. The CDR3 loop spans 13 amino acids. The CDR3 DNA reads TGTGCCAGCAGCTTGGTGGGGAACACTGAAGCTTTCTTT. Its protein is CASSLVGNTEAFF.

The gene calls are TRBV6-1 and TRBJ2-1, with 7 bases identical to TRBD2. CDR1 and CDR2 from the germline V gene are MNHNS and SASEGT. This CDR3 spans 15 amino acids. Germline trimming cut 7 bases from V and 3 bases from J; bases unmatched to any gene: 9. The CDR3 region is CASMPPGGDYNEQFF. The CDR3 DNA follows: TGTGCCAGCATGCCCCCGGGGGGTGACTACAATGAGCAGTTCTTC.

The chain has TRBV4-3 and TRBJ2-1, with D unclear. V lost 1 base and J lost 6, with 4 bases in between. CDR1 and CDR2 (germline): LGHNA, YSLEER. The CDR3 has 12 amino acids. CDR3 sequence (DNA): TGCGCCAGCAGCCAAGGAAGCAATGAGCAGTTCTTC. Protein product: CASSQGSNEQFF.

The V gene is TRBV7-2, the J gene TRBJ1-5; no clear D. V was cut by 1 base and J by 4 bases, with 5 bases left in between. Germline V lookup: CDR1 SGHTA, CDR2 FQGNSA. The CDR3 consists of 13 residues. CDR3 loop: CASSLVVNQPQHF. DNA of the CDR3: TGTGCCAGCAGCTTAGTAGTGAATCAGCCCCAGCATTTT.

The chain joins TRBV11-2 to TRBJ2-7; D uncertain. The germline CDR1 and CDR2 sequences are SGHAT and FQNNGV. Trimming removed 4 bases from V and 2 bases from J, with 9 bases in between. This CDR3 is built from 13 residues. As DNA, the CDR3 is TGTGCCAGCAGCTCCGACCTAGCCTACGAGCAGTACTTC. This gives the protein CASSSDLAYEQYF.

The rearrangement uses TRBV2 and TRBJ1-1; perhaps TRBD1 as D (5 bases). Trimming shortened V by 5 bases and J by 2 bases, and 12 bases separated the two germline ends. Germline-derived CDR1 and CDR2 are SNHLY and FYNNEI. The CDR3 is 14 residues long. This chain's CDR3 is CASSSTGGNTEAFF. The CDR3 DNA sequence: TGTGCCAGCAGTTCCACGGGGGGTAACACTGAAGCTTTCTTT. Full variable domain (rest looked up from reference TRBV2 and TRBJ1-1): EPEVTQTPSHQVTQMGQEVILRCVPISNHLYFYWYRQILGQKVEFLVSFYNNEISEKSEIFDDQFSVERPDGSNFTLKIRSTKLEDSAMYFCASSSTGGNTEAFFGQGTRLTVV.

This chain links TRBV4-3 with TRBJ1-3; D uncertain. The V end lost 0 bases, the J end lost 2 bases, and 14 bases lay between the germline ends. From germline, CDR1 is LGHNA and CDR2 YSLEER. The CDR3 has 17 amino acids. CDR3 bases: TGCGCCAGCAGCCAAGACAGGTCCTTTACCCCTGGAAACACCATATATTTT. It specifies CASSQDRSFTPGNTIYF.

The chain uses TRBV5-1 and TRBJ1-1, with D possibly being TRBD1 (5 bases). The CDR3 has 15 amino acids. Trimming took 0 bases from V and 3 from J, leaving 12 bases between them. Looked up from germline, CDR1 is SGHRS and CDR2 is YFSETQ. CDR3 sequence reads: CASSLEGLGDTEAFF. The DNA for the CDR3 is TGCGCCAGCAGCTTGGAGGGCTTAGGGGACACTGAAGCTTTCTTT.

CDR3 bases: TGTGCCACCAGCAGACCGGGGGCCCGGACGTTCACCGAAGAGACCCAGTACTTC. Translating it yields CATSRPGARTFTEETQYF. The chain links TRBV15 to TRBJ2-5; D is possibly TRBD1 or TRBD2 (6 bases each). Germline values: CDR1 LNHNV, CDR2 YYDKDF (reference sequence). The CDR3 totals 18 residues. The V gene lost 2 bases and the J gene lost 3 bases, with 22 bases spanning the gap.

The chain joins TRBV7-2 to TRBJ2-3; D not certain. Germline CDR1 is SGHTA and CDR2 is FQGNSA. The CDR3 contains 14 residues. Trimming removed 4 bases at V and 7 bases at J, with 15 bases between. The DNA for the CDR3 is TGTGCCAGCAGCTCCGGCTTCTCTCCCAATACGCAGTATTTT. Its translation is CASSSGFSPNTQYF.

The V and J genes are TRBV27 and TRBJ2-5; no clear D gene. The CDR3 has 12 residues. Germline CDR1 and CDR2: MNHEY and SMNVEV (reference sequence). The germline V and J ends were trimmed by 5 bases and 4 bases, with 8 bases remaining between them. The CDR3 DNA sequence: TGTGCCAGCAGTACAACCCGAGAGACCCAGTACTTC. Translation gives CASSTTRETQYF.

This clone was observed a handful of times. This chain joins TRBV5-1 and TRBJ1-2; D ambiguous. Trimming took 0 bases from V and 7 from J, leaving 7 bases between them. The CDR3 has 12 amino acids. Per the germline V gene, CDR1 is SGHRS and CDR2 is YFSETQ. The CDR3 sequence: CASSLDASGYTF. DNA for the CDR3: TGCGCCAGCAGCTTGGATGCGAGTGGCTACACCTTC.

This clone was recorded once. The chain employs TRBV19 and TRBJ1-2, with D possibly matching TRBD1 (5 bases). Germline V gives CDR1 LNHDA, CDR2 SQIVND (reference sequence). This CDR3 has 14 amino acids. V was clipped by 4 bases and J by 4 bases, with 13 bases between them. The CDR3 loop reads CASSTQGSGYGYTF. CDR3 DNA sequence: TGTGCCAGTAGTACGCAGGGAAGCGGCTATGGCTACACCTTC.

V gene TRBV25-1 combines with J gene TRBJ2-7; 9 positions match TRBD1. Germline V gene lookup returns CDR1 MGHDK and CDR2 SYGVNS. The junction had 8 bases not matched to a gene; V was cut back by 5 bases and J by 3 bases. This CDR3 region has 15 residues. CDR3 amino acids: CASSKMGQGNYEQYF. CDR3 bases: TGTGCCAGCAGTAAAATGGGACAGGGAAACTACGAGCAGTACTTC.

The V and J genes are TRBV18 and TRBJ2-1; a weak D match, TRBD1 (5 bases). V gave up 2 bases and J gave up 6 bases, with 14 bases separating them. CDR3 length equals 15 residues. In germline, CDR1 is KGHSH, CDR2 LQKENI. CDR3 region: CASSPRTNLGNEQFF. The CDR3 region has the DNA TGTGCCAGCTCACCAAGGACAAACCTGGGCAATGAGCAGTTCTTC.

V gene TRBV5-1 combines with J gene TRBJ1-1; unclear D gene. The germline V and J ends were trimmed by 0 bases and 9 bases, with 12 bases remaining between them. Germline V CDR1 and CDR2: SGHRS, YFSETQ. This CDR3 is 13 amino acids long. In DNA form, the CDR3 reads TGCGCCAGCAGCTTGGGTTTGGGTGCTAAAGCTTTCTTT. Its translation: CASSLGLGAKAFF.